This is a list of T cell receptor beta chains from one sample in a study of T cell repertoires in cytomegalovirus infection. TCRdb independently ran MiXCR on the reads; one entry per CDR3 protein. The sample lists 110,000 or so distinct CDR3 sequences; 30% were seen once. What these receptors recognize is not known. The sequencing used CD8+ T cells from cultured PBMCs, collected from culture after CMV antigen stimulation. These TCRs come from a human donor in good health (CMV status not recorded). Some clones in this sample may be carry-over from other donors' samples. The CDR3 runs from the conserved cysteine through the conserved F or W. The D gene is left open where the match is weak. Clone size is given for some rows only: seen once, a few or many times, or a class if the clone is expanded.

TRBV6-2/TRBV6-3	TRBJ1-2	-	many	CASSYRRENYGYTF	TGTGCCAGCAGTTATCGCAGGGAGAACTATGGCTACACCTTC
TRBV19	TRBJ1-5	-	-	CASSIGPVNQPQHF	TGTGCCAGTAGTATAGGCCCCGTCAATCAGCCCCAGCATTTT
TRBV18	TRBJ1-5	-	-	CASSPNGGGGTGNQPQHF	TGTGCCAGCTCACCAAACGGGGGAGGGGGTACCGGCAATCAGCCCCAGCATTTT
TRBV7-6	TRBJ1-1	TRBD1	few	CASSPGQGARMKFF	TGTGCCAGCAGCCCGGGACAGGGGGCACGGATGAAGTTCTTT
TRBV6-1	TRBJ2-4	TRBD2	few	CASSERGLAGTDLAKNIQYF	TGTGCCAGCAGTGAGCGGGGACTAGCGGGGACGGACCTAGCCAAAAACATTCAGTACTTC
TRBV28	TRBJ1-2	-	few	CASSLPVWEQLGLNYGYTF	TGTGCCAGCAGCCTGCCGGTGTGGGAACAGCTTGGACTAAACTATGGCTACACCTTC
TRBV4-2	TRBJ2-2	TRBD2	-	CASRLPGLANGELFF	TGTGCCAGCAGGCTCCCGGGACTAGCGAACGGGGAGCTGTTTTTT
TRBV11-3	TRBJ2-1	-	few	CASSRSGFEQFF	TGTGCCAGCAGCCGATCCGGGTTTGAGCAGTTCTTC
TRBV5-1	TRBJ2-1	TRBD2	few	CASSLEGGGAYNEQFF	TGCGCCAGCAGCTTGGAGGGCGGGGGGGCCTACAATGAGCAGTTCTTC
TRBV7-2	TRBJ2-7	TRBD2	few	CASSLNYGGGANEQYF	TGTGCCAGCAGCTTAAATTACGGCGGGGGGGCCAACGAGCAGTACTTC
TRBV5-5	TRBJ1-4	-	few	CASSLSGRRGGEKLFF	TGTGCCAGCAGCTTGTCGGGCCGCAGGGGCGGTGAAAAACTGTTTTTT
TRBV9	TRBJ2-1	-	medium-sized	CASSPRGSGWVYNEQFF	TGTGCCAGCAGCCCCCGAGGAAGCGGGTGGGTCTACAATGAGCAGTTCTTC
TRBV7-9	TRBJ2-7	-	few	CASSLAFSRTESYEQYF	TGTGCCAGCAGCTTAGCGTTCTCCCGGACAGAGAGCTACGAGCAGTACTTC
TRBV7-6	TRBJ2-1	TRBD2	-	CASSLPRGAPYNEQFF	TGTGCCAGCAGCCTCCCGCGGGGGGCGCCCTACAATGAGCAGTTCTTC
TRBV7-8	TRBJ2-7	-	many	CASSLYGGGHLVYEQYF	TGTGCCAGCAGCTTATACGGCGGGGGACACCTCGTCTACGAGCAGTACTTC
TRBV7-9	TRBJ2-2	-	-	CARGGTTNTGELFF	TGTGCCAGAGGCGGGACAACGAACACCGGGGAGCTGTTTTTT
TRBV6-2/TRBV6-3	TRBJ2-7	-	medium-sized	CASSYYQSNTYEQYF	TGTGCCAGCAGTTACTACCAGTCCAATACCTACGAGCAGTACTTC
TRBV6-2/TRBV6-3	TRBJ2-5	-	-	CASTPGTVGETQYF	TGTGCCAGCACCCCCGGGACGGTTGGGGAGACCCAGTACTTC
TRBV29-1	TRBJ2-1	-	-	CSVEYYNEQFF	TGCAGCGTTGAATATTACAATGAGCAGTTCTTC
TRBV19	TRBJ2-1	-	-	CASSIVSRVNEQFF	TGTGCCAGTAGTATAGTGTCTCGGGTTAATGAGCAGTTCTTC
TRBV12-3/TRBV12-4	TRBJ2-1	TRBD2	once	CASAREIGTSGAGSYNEQFF	TGTGCCAGCGCGCGGGAGATAGGGACTAGCGGGGCTGGGTCCTACAATGAGCAGTTCTTC
TRBV4-1	TRBJ2-3	TRBD2	few	CASSQEGDGLASTDTQYF	TGCGCCAGCAGCCAAGAAGGGGATGGACTAGCGAGCACAGATACGCAGTATTTT
TRBV15	TRBJ2-3	-	many	CATSRNPGDLTNTDTQYF	TGTGCCACCAGTAGAAACCCGGGAGACCTAACGAACACAGATACGCAGTATTTT
TRBV7-4	TRBJ2-2	-	many	CASSSPGPLVMDTGELFF	TGTGCCAGCAGCTCGCCGGGACCTCTCGTGATGGACACCGGGGAGCTGTTTTTT
TRBV7-2	TRBJ1-2	-	few	CASSPRTAGYTF	TGTGCCAGCAGCCCACGGACAGCTGGCTACACCTTC
TRBV2	TRBJ1-1	-	-	CASSPGTGWDTEAFF	TGTGCCAGCAGCCCCGGTACGGGGTGGGACACTGAAGCTTTCTTT
TRBV7-2	TRBJ2-1	TRBD2	many	CASSLSGVYNEQFF	TGTGCCAGCAGCTTGAGCGGGGTCTACAATGAGCAGTTCTTC